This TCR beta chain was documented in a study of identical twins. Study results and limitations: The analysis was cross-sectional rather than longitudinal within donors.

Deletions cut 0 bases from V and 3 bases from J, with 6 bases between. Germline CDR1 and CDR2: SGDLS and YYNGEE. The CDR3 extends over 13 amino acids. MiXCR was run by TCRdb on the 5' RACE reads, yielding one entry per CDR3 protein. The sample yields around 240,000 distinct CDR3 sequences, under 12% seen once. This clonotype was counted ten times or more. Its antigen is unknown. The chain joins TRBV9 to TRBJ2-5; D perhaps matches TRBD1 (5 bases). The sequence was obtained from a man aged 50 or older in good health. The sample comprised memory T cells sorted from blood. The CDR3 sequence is CASSVAREETQYF. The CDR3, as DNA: TGTGCCAGCAGCGTAGCCAGGGAAGAGACCCAGTACTTC.